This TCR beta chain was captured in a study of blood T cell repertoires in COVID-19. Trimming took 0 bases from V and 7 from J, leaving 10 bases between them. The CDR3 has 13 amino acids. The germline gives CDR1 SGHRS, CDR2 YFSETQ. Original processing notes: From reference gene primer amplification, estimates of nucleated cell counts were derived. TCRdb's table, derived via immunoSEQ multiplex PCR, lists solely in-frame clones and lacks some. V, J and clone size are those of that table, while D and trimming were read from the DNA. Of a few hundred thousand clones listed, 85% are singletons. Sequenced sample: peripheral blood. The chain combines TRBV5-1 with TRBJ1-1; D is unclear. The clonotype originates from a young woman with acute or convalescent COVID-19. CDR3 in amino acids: CASSLGSAGEAFF. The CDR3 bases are TGCGCCAGCAGCTTGGGCTCGGCAGGTGAAGCTTTCTTT.